This TCR beta chain was found in a study of T cell responses to AZD1222 COVID-19 vaccine (dated by TCRdb to 2020 to 2022). Turning to the overall study: AZD1222 recipients given second doses at about 4 weeks or at about 12 weeks were pooled, since spike-specific TCR depth and breadth were not found to differ between the two schedules. TCR sequencing covered fewer than 250 trial participants: some 210 given two doses of AZD1222 and 26 given two doses of MenACWY control vaccine. Trial participants were enrolled into age subgroups of 18-55, 56-69 and 70-plus years, which contained about 150, 27 and 61 TCR-sequenced participants, respectively. On the study overall, not on this receptor specifically: The 56-69-year group was small, and its depth increase did not reach significance, likely because of low power. Reportedly, almost half of the unique spike-specific TCRs recognized epitopes lying outside the regions that are mutated in the B.1.351 and B.1.1.7 variants. Conclusions about previously exposed vaccinees are limited, since just six AZD1222 recipients were seropositive for SARS-CoV-2 at baseline. Most participants were white British and females outnumbered males, and the authors suggested that clonal diversity may have been underestimated. Spike-specific TCR breadth and depth rose significantly after two AZD1222 doses compared with day 0 and with MenACWY recipients. The whole spike protein was spanned by vaccine-associated CD4 TCRs, and dominant responses were seen in regions 160-218 and 743-854. Because no samples from the day 14 peak response were available, repertoires could be characterized only after the peak T cell response.

From its cysteine to its phenylalanine, the CDR3 spans 14 amino acids. Of all the DNA, just the CDR3 is kept, 42 bases in frame from base 1. The germline ends are 9 bases apart after V is trimmed by 0 bases and J by 6 bases. Per the germline V gene (reference sequence), LNHNV is the CDR1 and YYDKDF is the CDR2. The meaning of the sample's time point label: baseline before first vaccination. Vaccinee samples came from UK trials COV001 and COV002, including a single-blind randomized controlled phase 2/3 trial of AZD1222 (ChAdOx1 nCoV-19) in healthy adults. Trial participant PBMC samples were collected at day 0 and day 28 after the second dose for TCRbeta chain sequencing. The CDR3 regions of human TCRbeta chains were subjected to immunosequencing. The study's processing was this. TCRs in the repertoires were compared against a reference library of SARS-CoV-2-specific TCRs that had been generated with the MIRA antigen-specificity platform. Breadth meant the fraction of unique TCRs that were SARS-CoV-2-associated, whereas depth meant the fraction of total T cells that were SARS-CoV-2-associated. Each spike-specific TCR was assigned to its reactive spike region and to a CD4 or CD8 class using the MIRA data. Log10-transformed breadth and depth values were compared by one-way ANOVA with Sidak's multiple comparisons tests. Imported from immuneACCESS, the table was reduced by TCRdb to in-frame sequences with V and J called. These copies leave out some clones; in studies compared against another copy, an unresolved V gene accounts for under half, and the cause of the remainder is not known. V and J calls and clone size are as listed in that table; D and trimming were resolved from the DNA. This sample lists some 94,000 clones; around nine tenths were detected once. The ten top clones hold just under 3% of the sample.

Concerning this clone itself: The antigen this receptor binds is unknown. No base quality values were provided; no much bigger clone lies one nucleotide off.

The clonotype was recovered from an adult in good health. Specimen: peripheral blood, collected on day 0 of AZD1222 vaccination. The receptor chain draws on TRBV15 and TRBJ2-1; the D gene lacks a confident call. The CDR3 has the sequence CATSRDTIPNEQFF. The DNA is as follows: TGTGCCACCAGCAGAGATACGATTCCCAATGAGCAGTTCTTC.